Below, 32 T cell receptor beta chains from the same sample are listed, as sequenced in a study of regulatory T cells in long-lasting Graves disease. Time point noted: persistent/refractory GD, antithyroid drugs over 5 years with positive TRAb. RNA from PBMCs was the source of the TCR library. Assembly of TCR beta libraries relied on iRepertoire HTBI primers together with Arm-PCR of CDR3 regions. TCRdb used MiXCR to reprocess the multiplex PCR reads, holding one entry per CDR3 protein. Here the sample spans 350,000 to 450,000 distinct CDR3 sequences, 20% to 25% being singletons. Sequences were derived from peripheral blood mononuclear cells (PBMCs), sampled when the disease was refractory, from a patient treated with antithyroid drugs. The receptors derive from a female donor with Graves disease.

This chain links TRBV6-5 with TRBJ1-5; possibly TRBD1 for D (6 bases). The CDR3 has 17 amino acids. Trimming stripped 4 bases from V and 8 bases from J, with 24 bases between. Germline CDR1 is MNHEY and CDR2 is SVGAGI. The DNA of the CDR3 is TGTGCCAGCAGTTCCTGGTGGGACAAGGGTCAAATGGAGCCCCAGCATTTT. Amino acid sequence: CASSSWWDKGQMEPQHF.

The chain has TRBV7-8 and TRBJ2-4; 8 nucleotides agree with TRBD2. Germline loops: CDR1 SGHVS, CDR2 FQNEAQ. This CDR3 is 20 amino acids long. V lost 5 bases, J lost 1 base, and 19 bases stayed unmatched. The DNA of the CDR3 is TGTGCCAGCAGCCAAGACCGGGGAGAAAGCGGGAGTGTTGCCAAAAACATTCAGTACTTC. As protein: CASSQDRGESGSVAKNIQYF.

As to this clonotype: A single base separates this from a much larger clone, so it may be a read error. The J gene is TRBJ2-5, the V gene TRBV25-1, with no clear D. With 1 base removed from V and 4 bases from J, the gap between germline ends came to 4 bases. The CDR3 is made up of 12 amino acids. Germline assignment: CDR1 MGHDK and CDR2 SYGVNS. The CDR3 bases are TGTGCCAGCAGTGAATTTCGAGAGACCCAGTACTTC. It is translated as CASSEFRETQYF.

This clonotype was counted a few times. This chain links TRBV15 with TRBJ2-7, with D possibly being TRBD2 (5 bases). CDR3 length equals 15 residues. In germline, CDR1 is LNHNV, CDR2 YYDKDF (reference sequence). V was pared by 0 bases and J by 5 bases, with 14 bases between. Here the CDR3 reads CATSREGVRGNEQYF. The DNA for the CDR3 is TGTGCCACCAGCAGAGAAGGCGTAAGAGGGAACGAGCAGTACTTC.

The table lists this clonotype with many counts. This chain links TRBV20-1 with TRBJ1-4; 7 bases fit TRBD1. This CDR3 is 17 amino acids long. Trimming removed 1 base from V and 5 bases from J; junction bases left unmatched: 13. CDR1 is DFQATT, CDR2 SNEGSKA, per germline (reference sequence). This CDR3 reads CSARVGIVWTGNEKLFF. Written as DNA, the CDR3 is TGCAGTGCTAGAGTAGGGATCGTTTGGACAGGAAATGAAAAACTGTTTTTT.

V gene TRBV9 combines with J gene TRBJ2-1; no definite D call. This CDR3 has 14 residues. The germline CDR1 and CDR2 sequences are SGDLS and YYNGEE. The V gene lost 4 bases and the J gene lost 8 bases, with 16 bases spanning the gap. The CDR3 sequence is CASSPAMTFYEQFF. The CDR3 region has the DNA TGTGCCAGCAGCCCAGCGATGACATTTTATGAGCAGTTCTTC.

V is TRBV9 and J is TRBJ2-7; 11 bases match TRBD2. V shed 0 bases, J shed 2 bases, and the junction held 7 bases outside the gene matches. Germline V gene sequence: CDR1 SGDLS, CDR2 YYNGEE. The CDR3 is made up of 17 amino acids. CDR3 in amino acids: CASSVGSGRGNTYEQYF. In DNA, the CDR3 is TGTGCCAGCAGCGTAGGTAGCGGGAGGGGGAACACCTACGAGCAGTACTTC.

This chain uses TRBV7-9 with TRBJ1-2, with D perhaps TRBD1 (5 bases). Germline lookup yields CDR1 SEHNR and CDR2 FQNEAQ (reference sequence). This CDR3 is built from 15 residues. Trimming left V 1 base short and J 4 bases short, with 13 bases between. This CDR3 is CASSLEEGPTYGYTF. As DNA, the CDR3 is TGTGCCAGCAGCTTAGAGGAGGGGCCAACCTATGGCTACACCTTC.

The chain couples TRBV19 to TRBJ2-3, with D uncertain. CDR3 length: 13 amino acids. Per the germline V gene, CDR1 is LNHDA and CDR2 is SQIVND (reference sequence). Trimming stripped 4 bases from V and 2 bases from J, with 7 bases between. CDR3 sequence (DNA): TGTGCCAGTAGTAGGAAAATCACAGATACGCAGTATTTT. As protein: CASSRKITDTQYF.

This chain joins TRBV12-3 or TRBV12-4 and TRBJ2-7; 9 bases match TRBD1. The CDR3 contains 13 residues. V trimming: 6 bases; J trimming: 4 bases; junction bases outside the gene matches: 4. The CDR3 nucleotides read TGTGCCAGCAGACAGGGGGCAGGGTACGAGCAGTACTTC. It specifies CASRQGAGYEQYF.

This clonotype was counted many times. The chain joins TRBV11-2 to TRBJ2-5; 9 positions match TRBD1. CDR3 length: 18 amino acids. Trimming at V came to 0 bases and at J to 4 bases, leaving 12 bases not matched to a gene. Germline assignment: CDR1 SGHAT and CDR2 FQNNGV. For the CDR3, the DNA is TGTGCCAGCAGCTTAGATCAAAGGGGACAGGGAGAGGTAGAGACCCAGTACTTC. The encoded protein is CASSLDQRGQGEVETQYF.

The chain employs TRBV7-2 and TRBJ2-5, with D possibly TRBD1 on 6 matching bases. The CDR3 contains 16 residues. The germline CDR1 and CDR2 sequences are SGHTA and FQGNSA. The V end lost 1 base, the J end lost 2 bases, and 14 bases lay between the germline ends. CDR3 nucleotides: TGTGCCAGCAGCTTAGGCCTTCGGGACACTCAAGAGACCCAGTACTTC. As protein: CASSLGLRDTQETQYF.

This clonotype was seen repeatedly, ten times or more. The chain is built from TRBV29-1 and TRBJ2-5, with D possibly being TRBD2 (6 bases). The V and J ends lost 5 bases and 3 bases respectively, with 13 bases between them. This CDR3 comprises 13 residues. CDR1 SQVTM and CDR2 ANQGSEA come from the germline V gene. The CDR3, as DNA: TGCAGCGTTCATAGCGGCGGGAAAGAGACCCAGTACTTC. As protein: CSVHSGGKETQYF. The full variable domain, rest sourced from reference TRBV29-1 and TRBJ2-5, is SAVISQKPSRDICQRGTSLTIQCQVDSQVTMMFWYRQQPGQSLTLIATANQGSEATYESGFVIDKFPISRPNLTFSTLTVSNMSPEDSSIYLCSVHSGGKETQYFGPGTRLLVL.

The chain employs TRBV19 and TRBJ2-2; D is undetermined. The V end lost 2 bases, the J end lost 6 bases, and 4 bases lay between the germline ends. CDR1 and CDR2 from the germline V gene are LNHDA and SQIVND (reference sequence). This CDR3 is 12 amino acids long. CDR3 sequence: CASSISAGELFF. CDR3 nucleotide sequence: TGTGCCAGTAGTATATCTGCCGGGGAGCTGTTTTTT.

This clonotype appeared a few times. The chain combines TRBV13 with TRBJ2-1, with TRBD2 identical over 8 bases. CDR1 and CDR2 from the germline V gene are PRHDT and FYEKMQ (reference sequence). Germline trimming cut 5 bases from V and 0 bases from J; bases unmatched to any gene: 6. The CDR3 contains 16 residues. The CDR3 sequence is CASSPAGGSSYNEQFF. The CDR3 DNA is TGTGCCAGCAGCCCCGCGGGGGGAAGCTCCTACAATGAGCAGTTCTTC.

This clonotype was detected many times. A read error may account for a junction end that differs from germline. The chain employs TRBV2 and TRBJ2-7; possible D gene TRBD2, 6 bases. In germline, CDR1 is SNHLY, CDR2 FYNNEI. The CDR3 loop spans 14 amino acids. CDR3 protein: CASSESGLSYEQYF. CDR3 nucleotides: TGCGCCAGCAGTGAGTCGGGACTTTCCTACGAGCAGTACTTC.

This clonotype was recorded at least ten times. This chain links TRBV28 with TRBJ2-7, with D uncertain. The CDR3 has 11 amino acids. Germline assignment: CDR1 MDHEN and CDR2 SYDVKM. Trimming removed 5 bases at V and 7 bases at J, with 9 bases between. DNA for the CDR3: TGTGCCAGCAGTGTACTGAGGGAGCAGTACTTC. Translated: CASSVLREQYF.

The rearrangement links TRBV3-1 to TRBJ2-2; no definite D call. The CDR3 covers 14 residues. CDR1 LGHDT and CDR2 YNNKEL come from the germline V gene (reference sequence). Trimming shortened V by 1 base and J by 5 bases, and 8 bases separated the two germline ends. CDR3 in DNA: TGTGCCAGCAGCCAAGCCCTGAGAACCGGGGAGCTGTTTTTT. It encodes CASSQALRTGELFF.

This clonotype was observed a handful of times. The genes are TRBV15 and TRBJ2-7, with 7 bases lining up with TRBD1. The germline V gene encodes CDR1 LNHNV and CDR2 YYDKDF (reference sequence). The CDR3 spans 15 residues. V dropped 0 bases and J dropped 6; count of bases not matched to a gene: 8. The CDR3 region is CATSRDRGQVPEQYF. The DNA of the CDR3 is TGTGCCACCAGCAGAGATCGAGGACAGGTACCCGAGCAGTACTTC. Full variable domain (remainder filled in from reference TRBV15 and TRBJ2-7): DAMVIQNPRYQVTQFGKPVTLSCSQTLNHNVMYWYQQKSSQAPKLLFHYYDKDFNNEADTPDNFQSRRPNTSFCFLDIRSPGLGDTAMYLCATSRDRGQVPEQYFGPGTRLTVT.

J is TRBJ2-5 and V is TRBV7-9, with D perhaps given as TRBD1 or TRBD2 (7 bases each). V dropped 4 bases and J dropped 2 bases, with 14 bases sitting between them. The CDR3 runs 15 residues. Germline CDR1 SEHNR, CDR2 FQNEAQ (reference sequence). Written as DNA, the CDR3 is TGTGCCAGCAGCTCAGGGGGGGGCAATCAAGAGACCCAGTACTTC. Translating it yields CASSSGGGNQETQYF.

Ten or more counts support this clonotype. This chain uses TRBV10-3 with TRBJ1-2; D unresolved. The CDR3 has 13 amino acids. Trimming took off 4 bases at V and 2 bases at J, with 8 bases between the two ends. Germline V CDR1 and CDR2: ENHRY, SYGVKD. This chain's CDR3 is CAISGEQNYGYTF. CDR3 DNA sequence: TGTGCCATCAGTGGGGAGCAAAACTATGGCTACACCTTC.

At least ten counts were recorded for this clonotype. The rearrangement links TRBV2 to TRBJ2-7; no clear D. This CDR3 has 14 residues. CDR1 is SNHLY and CDR2 is FYNNEI in the germline V gene. Deletions cut 1 base from V and 4 bases from J, with 11 bases between. CDR3: CASSEGSQTYEQYF. CDR3 nucleotide sequence: TGTGCCAGCAGTGAAGGGTCCCAGACATACGAGCAGTACTTC.

This clonotype came up a few times. CDR3 sequence reads: CASSQDLLNLGGYTF. CDR3 coding DNA: TGTGCCAGCAGCCAAGATCTTCTGAATCTTGGGGGCTACACCTTC. The V gene is TRBV4-2, the J gene TRBJ1-2; D gene uncertain. V was cut by 0 bases and J by 8 bases, with 16 bases left in between. Germline assignment: CDR1 LGHNA and CDR2 YNFKEQ. The CDR3 extends over 15 amino acids.

This clonotype has at least ten counts. The CDR3 loop reads CSARTVGGQIISYEQYF. The CDR3 DNA reads TGCAGTGCTAGAACGGTAGGGGGACAAATAATTTCCTACGAGCAGTACTTC. This chain connects TRBV20-1 to TRBJ2-7; a weak D match, TRBD1 (6 bases). Germline V gives CDR1 DFQATT, CDR2 SNEGSKA (reference sequence). Between the trimmed V and J ends, which lost 2 bases and 1 base, there was a span of 21 bases. The CDR3 consists of 17 residues.

Only a few counts were recorded for this clonotype. The chain joins TRBV28 to TRBJ2-4; D may match TRBD1 or TRBD2 (5 bases each). CDR3 size: 14 residues. The V end was cut by 6 bases, the J end by 0 bases, with 9 bases between. The germline V gene encodes CDR1 MDHEN and CDR2 SYDVKM. CDR3 in amino acids: CASRGTGAKNIQYF. The CDR3 DNA is TGTGCCAGCAGGGGGACGGGAGCCAAAAACATTCAGTACTTC.

The chain joins TRBV4-1 to TRBJ2-7, with D unresolved. V was cut by 4 bases and J by 4 bases, with 14 bases left in between. Germline CDR1 MGHRA, CDR2 YSYEKL. This CDR3 contains 14 residues. This CDR3 is CASSPGDMGYEQYF. The DNA of the CDR3 is TGCGCCAGCAGCCCAGGTGATATGGGTTACGAGCAGTACTTC.

As concerns this clonotype: Being one base from a much bigger clone, this may be a read error. This chain links TRBV27 with TRBJ2-7; 7 bases align to TRBD2. Germline V CDR1 and CDR2: MNHEY, SMNVEV (reference sequence). CDR3 size: 13 residues. V was clipped by 6 bases and J by 5 bases; unmatched bases: 7. The CDR3 nucleotides are TGTGCCAGCAGCCGGGGGGTAGGGGACGAGCAGTACTTC. Its protein product is CASSRGVGDEQYF.

This clonotype was recorded at least ten times. The V gene is TRBV7-9, the J gene TRBJ2-5, with TRBD2 as a possible D gene (6 bases). With 4 bases removed from V and 5 bases from J, the gap between germline ends came to 11 bases. The CDR3 covers 13 residues. Per the germline V gene, CDR1 is SEHNR and CDR2 is FQNEAQ (reference sequence). The CDR3 sequence is CASSSTSFETQYF. CDR3 sequence (DNA): TGTGCCAGCAGCTCGACTAGTTTCGAGACCCAGTACTTC.

This clonotype turned up a few times. V usage is TRBV27 and J usage is TRBJ2-6, with TRBD1 identical over 7 bases. There are 15 residues in the CDR3. The V gene's germline CDR1 is MNHEY and CDR2 SMNVEV (reference sequence). V shed 7 bases and J 0 bases; nucleotides not matched to a gene: 3. This chain's CDR3 is CASTAGGSGANVLTF. The DNA for the CDR3 is TGTGCCAGCACCGCAGGGGGCTCTGGGGCCAACGTCCTGACTTTC. Full variable domain (rest looked up from reference TRBV27 and TRBJ2-6): EAQVTQNPRYLITVTGKKLTVTCSQNMNHEYMSWYRQDPGLGLRQIYYSMNVEVTDKGDVPEGYKVSRKEKRNFPLILESPSPNQTSLYFCASTAGGSGANVLTFGAGSRLTVL.

In regard to this clonotype: This clone may be a read error of a much larger clone one base away. The rearrangement links TRBV12-3 or TRBV12-4 to TRBJ1-3; TRBD1 is a possible D gene (5 bases). The CDR3 runs to 16 residues. The CDR3 reads CAGSLSQGFSGNTIYF. For the CDR3, the DNA is TGTGCCGGCAGTTTGAGTCAGGGCTTCTCTGGAAACACCATATATTTT.

This clonotype showed up many times. The V gene is TRBV6-5, the J gene TRBJ2-2; the D is unclear. Trimming took 0 bases from V and 1 from J, leaving 6 bases between them. The CDR3 is 15 residues long. Germline V CDR1 and CDR2: MNHEY, SVGAGI. The CDR3 sequence: CASSYSMENTGELFF. CDR3 bases: TGTGCCAGCAGTTACTCGATGGAGAACACCGGGGAGCTGTTTTTT.

This chain's CDR3 is CSARGPAMDLSGANVLTF. The CDR3 DNA reads TGCAGTGCTAGAGGCCCCGCCATGGACCTCTCTGGGGCCAACGTCCTGACTTTC. The J gene is TRBJ2-6, the V gene TRBV20-1; D remains ambiguous. CDR1 and CDR2 from the germline V gene are DFQATT and SNEGSKA (reference sequence). V was clipped by 1 base and J by 0 bases, with 16 bases between them. The CDR3 is 18 amino acids.